This T cell receptor beta chain was documented in a study of metastatic and nonmetastatic thyroid tumors. Overall study context: Across blood and tumor or nodule tissue, repertoires from malignant and benign thyroid patients were compared with one another.

This clone qualifies as medium-sized. Its specificity is unknown. In the authors' workflow: CDR3 was compared across clinicopathological groups, and the resulting differences were used to build a distant-metastasis classifier for papillary thyroid cancer. TCRdb reassembled clones from the PCR reads with MiXCR. The V and J calls and clone size are TCRdb's, not the authors'. The table lists about 39,000 clones, 18% of them singletons, with roughly an eighth in the top ten. Study-wide points: Significantly greater TCR beta diversity was reportedly found in malignant thyroid tumors than in benign nodules (in blood and tumor).

Patients underwent thyroid surgery, and none had received any treatment before it. The clonotype was recovered from a female donor with papillary thyroid cancer or a benign thyroid nodule (not recorded which). Some clones in this sample may be carry-over from other donors' samples. The sequencing sample was made of tumor tissue.

CDR3 amino acids: CASSVYGTTGSGYGYTF. In DNA form, the CDR3 reads TGTGCCAGCAGTGTATACGGGACAACAGGATCGGGATATGGCTACACCTTC. This chain connects TRBV6-1 to TRBJ1-2; D may be TRBD1 (6 bases). The CDR3 loop spans 17 amino acids. Between the trimmed V and J ends, which lost 4 bases and 5 bases, there was a span of 23 bases. The germline CDR1 and CDR2 sequences are MNHNS and SASEGT.